This T cell receptor beta chain was found in a study of blood T cell repertoires in COVID-19. Produced via immunoSEQ multiplex PCR; TCRdb's table is partial and in-frame only. The data hold about 82,000 clones, with 60% to 80% observed a single time. Trimming removed 6 bases from V and 5 bases from J; junction bases left unmatched: 11. This CDR3 spans 15 amino acids. Germline V gene sequence: CDR1 KGHSH, CDR2 LQKENI. Sequencing input: peripheral blood. This TCR was recovered from a man in his sixties with COVID-19, enrolled during active disease. The genes are TRBV18 and TRBJ2-7, with 9 nucleotides matching TRBD1. The DNA for the CDR3 is TGTGCCAGCTCGCCGTCCGGGGACAGGGTCAACGAGCAGTACTTC. Protein product: CASSPSGDRVNEQYF. The full variable domain, its missing parts supplied by reference TRBV18 and TRBJ2-7, is NAGVMQNPRHLVRRRGQEARLRCSPMKGHSHVYWYRQLPEEGLKFMVYLQKENIIDESGMPKERFSAEFPKEGPSILRIQQVVRGDSAAYFCASSPSGDRVNEQYFGPGTRLTVT.